This T cell receptor beta chain stems from a study of blood T cell repertoires in COVID-19. About the research overall: In each case, the material was cDNA or gDNA derived from T cells, B-cell-depleted T cells, or PBMCs.

Germline CDR1 reads SQVTM; CDR2 reads ANQGSEA. The V segment lost 3 bases and the J segment 11 bases; nucleotides outside the gene matches: 16. This CDR3 comprises 15 residues. In the original analysis: Reference gene primer amplification yielded estimated nucleated cell counts. TCRdb keeps only in-frame clones here, not all; method: immunoSEQ multiplex PCR. D and trimming come from the DNA, and the V and J calls and clone size come from that table. The data show 300,000 or so clones, about 87% seen once. This clone occurred once. The TCR was taken from a woman between 45 and 60 years old who had recovered from COVID-19. The J gene is TRBJ2-5, the V gene TRBV29-1, with 9 bases fitting TRBD1. Sequencing was carried out using peripheral blood. The CDR3 region has the DNA TGCAGCGTTGAGAATCCTGGGACAGGGTCTTTCACACAGTACTTC. It encodes CSVENPGTGSFTQYF. Variable domain in full (rest from reference TRBV29-1 and TRBJ2-5): SAVISQKPSRDICQRGTSLTIQCQVDSQVTMMFWYRQQPGQSLTLIATANQGSEATYESGFVIDKFPISRPNLTFSTLTVSNMSPEDSSIYLCSVENPGTGSFTQYFGPGTRLLVL.